This is a list of T cell receptor beta chains from one sample in a study of cytomegalovirus exposure and HLA in healthy donors. Sequencing was performed with immunoSEQ multiplex PCR; in TCRdb, only in-frame clones are kept and a portion is missing. The sample lists more than 250,000 clones, roughly 87% occurring once. The specimen was PBMCs. These receptors came from a woman aged 25-40 years in good health and CMV-seronegative. The CDR3 runs from the conserved cysteine through the conserved F or W.

>TRBJ2-1|TRBV28
CASSPGLAGVSGDEQFF
>TRBJ2-1|TRBV12-5
CASGPSGRSYNEQFF
>TRBJ2-7|TRBV6-5
CASSIESNYEQYF
>TRBJ1-1|TRBV9
CASSSGQGSTEAFF
>TRBJ1-5|TRBV7-2
CASSQPGRSNQPQHF
>TRBJ2-3|TRBV28
CASSPTGGQGASDTQYF
>TRBJ2-2|TRBV7-8
CASSSRHRDRGNTGELFF
>TRBJ1-2|TRBV5-4
CASSTGQGRRYGYTF
>TRBJ2-2|TRBV7-9
CASSSKNTGELFF
>TRBJ2-2|TRBV10-3
CAISEREGLLTGELFF
>TRBJ1-5|TRBV28
CASSLIEGQNNQPQHF
>TRBJ1-2|TRBV5-1
CASTYSGEGYTF
>TRBJ2-3|TRBV28
CASSHNWDPATDTQYF
>TRBJ2-3|TRBV7-8
CASSLGSLAGVPDTQYF
>TRBJ2-7|TRBV15
CATSSRDEQYF
>TRBJ1-3|TRBV11-3
CASSAGQLSGNTIYF
>TRBJ1-2|TRBV5-1
CASRGSSPGDGYTF